The 26 T cell receptor beta chains listed next were all sequenced from one sample in a study of CD8+CD57+ T cells in acquired aplastic anemia listed by TCRdb under 2018. The sample was run on an Illumina HiSeq 2000. Genomic DNA served as template for TCR beta VDJ combination and CDR3 sequence profiling. In-frame beta chains were kept once TCRdb had trimmed the public reads at Q25 with fastp and called clones with MiXCR. Every distinct CDR3 protein forms one entry, paired with its most common genes and DNA. Here the sample has about 190,000 distinct CDR3 sequences; 50% to 55% occur a single time. Around a sixth of the sample is taken by the ten largest. The material sequenced was sorted CD4+, CD8+, or CD8+CD57+ T cells (not recorded which) from PBMCs. Receptors were obtained from a human donor in good health, serving as a control.

The chain has TRBV11-3 and TRBJ2-3; maybe TRBD1 (5 bases). The CDR3 is 12 residues long. Germline V gene data show CDR1 as SGHNT and CDR2 as YENEEA. V gave up 4 bases and J gave up 5 bases, with 7 bases separating them. CDR3 DNA sequence: TGTGCCAGCAGCTGGGGCGGAGATACGCAGTATTTT. Its translation is CASSWGGDTQYF.

This clonotype occurred a few times. The rearrangement joins TRBV15 to TRBJ2-7; TRBD1 agrees at 8 bases. The CDR3 has 13 amino acids. Unmatched junction bases numbered 6, after V lost 6 bases and J lost 5 bases. CDR1 LNHNV and CDR2 YYDKDF come from the germline V gene (reference sequence). CDR3 in amino acids: CATRRQGTNEQYF. The CDR3 nucleotides are TGTGCCACCAGGAGACAGGGGACGAACGAGCAGTACTTC.

Comment on this clonotype: This may stem from a read error, because a much larger clone lies one nucleotide away. The chain links TRBV12-5 to TRBJ2-2, with D tentatively TRBD2 (6 bases). The V end was cut by 1 base, the J end by 4 bases, with 10 bases between. Germline CDR1 is LGHNT and CDR2 is FRNRAP. The CDR3 contains 15 residues. The CDR3: CASGLGVGGTGELFF. CDR3 DNA: TGTGCTAGTGGTTTGGGTGTGGGGGGCACCGGGGAGCTGTTTTTT.

The rearrangement links TRBV12-3 or TRBV12-4 to TRBJ2-7; weak D call: TRBD1 (6 bases). This CDR3 is built from 12 residues. The V gene lost 5 bases and the J gene lost 6 bases, with 11 bases spanning the gap. CDR3: CASSTTGTEQYF. The CDR3 nucleotides are TGTGCCAGCAGTACCACAGGGACCGAGCAGTACTTC.

The chain employs TRBV10-3 and TRBJ1-4; the D is unclear. V was pared by 3 bases and J by 13 bases, with 21 bases between. This CDR3 region has 15 residues. Germline V gene data show CDR1 as ENHRY and CDR2 as SYGVKD. CDR3 protein: CAISDTSVGKKGLFF. The CDR3 nucleotides are TGTGCCATCAGTGACACCTCGGTGGGGAAAAAGGGACTGTTTTTT.

This clonotype has a count of ten or more. The chain has TRBV12-3 or TRBV12-4 and TRBJ2-6; D remains unclear. V was trimmed by 2 bases and J by 3 bases, leaving 2 bases between them. CDR3 length: 13 residues. CDR3 amino acids: CASSLSGANVLTF. DNA for the CDR3: TGTGCCAGCAGTTTAAGTGGGGCCAACGTCCTGACTTTC.

The V call is TRBV9, the J call TRBJ2-7; 12 bases match TRBD2. The CDR3 is made up of 15 amino acids. V shed 0 bases, J shed 3 bases, and the junction held 1 base outside the gene matches. CDR1 SGDLS and CDR2 YYNGEE come from the germline V gene. The CDR3: CASSVGLAGVYEQYF. CDR3 DNA sequence: TGTGCCAGCAGCGTAGGACTAGCGGGGGTCTACGAGCAGTACTTC.

This clonotype was seen once. CDR3 sequence: CSADIGEDSNTDTQYF. The CDR3 DNA is TGCAGTGCAGACATCGGGGAGGACTCTAACACAGATACGCAGTATTTT. The rearrangement links TRBV20-1 to TRBJ2-3, with D maybe TRBD2 (6 bases). This CDR3 spans 16 amino acids. V was cut by 6 bases and J by 2 bases, with 21 bases left in between. The V gene's germline CDR1 is DFQATT and CDR2 SNEGSKA (reference sequence).

This clonotype was counted at least ten times. The genes are TRBV7-2 and TRBJ2-7; tentatively, D is TRBD1 (5 bases). The CDR3 totals 15 residues. The germline V and J ends were trimmed by 5 bases and 4 bases, with 18 bases remaining between them. The germline V gene has CDR1 SGHTA and CDR2 FQGNSA. In nucleotides, the CDR3 is TGTGCCAGCAGCACCTCATCGTCAGGGCCTTACGAGCAGTACTTC. This codes for CASSTSSSGPYEQYF.

There are many counts of this clonotype. J is TRBJ1-6 and V is TRBV19; unclear D gene. The V gene's germline CDR1 is LNHDA and CDR2 SQIVND (reference sequence). V was cut by 5 bases and J by 7 bases, with 6 bases left in between. The CDR3 consists of 12 residues. The CDR3 is CASSRPNSPLHF. The CDR3, as DNA: TGTGCCAGTAGTCGGCCGAATTCACCCCTCCACTTT.

There are many counts of this clonotype. The gene calls are TRBV18 and TRBJ1-6; D possibly corresponds to TRBD1 (6 bases). The V gene's germline CDR1 is KGHSH and CDR2 LQKENI. This CDR3 comprises 14 residues. V lost 6 bases, J lost 8 bases, and 14 bases lay in between. The CDR3 region has the DNA TGTGCCAGCTCCGGGGCAGGGGACGATTCACCCCTCCACTTT. Protein sequence: CASSGAGDDSPLHF.

The V and J genes are TRBV5-5 and TRBJ1-2; D gene uncertain. This CDR3 comprises 15 residues. With 2 bases removed from V and 6 bases from J, the gap between germline ends came to 17 bases. Germline V gene lookup returns CDR1 SGHKS and CDR2 YYEKEE (reference sequence). The CDR3 DNA sequence: TGTGCCAGCAGCTTAGGATTGCTGGGTAGGAATGGCTACACCTTC. Protein product: CASSLGLLGRNGYTF.

The chain couples TRBV12-3 or TRBV12-4 to TRBJ2-3; D is perhaps TRBD2 (6 bases). CDR3 length: 15 amino acids. The V end was cut by 7 bases, the J end by 1 base, with 15 bases between. Written as DNA, the CDR3 is TGTGCCAGCACCCCGGGGACTGCTGGCACAGATACGCAGTATTTT. This encodes CASTPGTAGTDTQYF.

The V call is TRBV6-5, the J call TRBJ2-5, with D hard to call. The CDR3 is 13 amino acids. Germline values: CDR1 MNHEY, CDR2 SVGAGI. The germline V and J ends were trimmed by 4 bases and 1 base, with 7 bases remaining between them. The CDR3 sequence: CASSSFVQETQYF. The CDR3 DNA reads TGTGCCAGCAGTTCCTTTGTCCAAGAGACCCAGTACTTC.

This chain joins TRBV7-2 and TRBJ2-7, with D maybe TRBD2 (6 bases). V was clipped by 2 bases and J by 2 bases, with 16 bases between them. The germline V gene encodes CDR1 SGHTA and CDR2 FQGNSA. The CDR3 runs to 16 residues. This CDR3 reads CASSLSVGTGAYEQYF. CDR3 DNA: TGTGCCAGCAGCTTAAGCGTGGGGACGGGGGCCTACGAGCAGTACTTC.

The rearrangement uses TRBV15 and TRBJ2-3; 11 bases match TRBD1. With V trimmed by 1 base and J by 5 bases, 5 bases remained unmatched. CDR1 is LNHNV and CDR2 is YYDKDF in the germline V gene (reference sequence). The CDR3 covers 16 residues. CDR3 coding DNA: TGTGCCACCAGCAGAGGGGGACAGGGGGTGCAAGATACGCAGTATTTT. It translates to CATSRGGQGVQDTQYF.

This clonotype appeared a few times. The V gene is TRBV19, the J gene TRBJ2-7, with 7 bases aligning to TRBD1. CDR1 and CDR2 from the germline V gene are LNHDA and SQIVND (reference sequence). The CDR3 totals 16 residues. The CDR3 DNA reads TGTGCAAATCGCTACCGGGACAGAGGGCCGAATTACGAGCAGTACTTC. Protein product: CANRYRDRGPNYEQYF.

This clonotype appeared many times. The chain has TRBV5-6 and TRBJ1-4; D is uncertain. This CDR3 has 15 amino acids. V was trimmed by 3 bases and J by 7 bases, leaving 16 bases between them. Germline lookup yields CDR1 SGHDT and CDR2 YYEEEE. The CDR3 loop is CASSSRRTSSEKLFF. DNA for the CDR3: TGTGCCAGCAGCTCCCGTAGGACCAGCAGTGAAAAACTGTTTTTT.

There are many counts of this clonotype. The chain uses TRBV5-6 and TRBJ2-3; 11 bases fit TRBD2. CDR3 size: 15 residues. V was clipped by 1 base and J by 3 bases; unmatched bases: 1. The germline gives CDR1 SGHDT, CDR2 YYEEEE. The CDR3 loop reads CASSLSSGGTDTQYF. The DNA of the CDR3 is TGTGCCAGCAGCTTGTCTAGCGGGGGGACAGATACGCAGTATTTT.

This clonotype showed up just once. V is TRBV20-1 and J is TRBJ1-2; D unclear. Germline CDR1 is DFQATT and CDR2 is SNEGSKA (reference sequence). This CDR3 is built from 14 residues. Trimming took 3 bases from V and 4 from J, leaving 15 bases between them. The CDR3 spells CSASDQVWLYGYTF. CDR3 sequence (DNA): TGCAGTGCTAGTGACCAGGTCTGGCTCTATGGCTACACCTTC.

This clonotype was found once. The chain is built from TRBV7-2 and TRBJ2-5; 14 positions match TRBD2. The CDR3 length is 17 residues. Trimming removed 3 bases from V and 2 bases from J; junction bases left unmatched: 5. Germline V CDR1 and CDR2: SGHTA, FQGNSA. The CDR3 coding sequence is TGTGCCAGCAGCTTCCGACTAGCGGGGGGGAATCAAGAGACCCAGTACTTC. It encodes CASSFRLAGGNQETQYF.

The chain carries TRBV20-1 and TRBJ1-4, with D hard to call. Trimming took 7 bases from V and 6 from J, leaving 12 bases between them. CDR3 length: 12 residues. CDR1 and CDR2 (germline): DFQATT, SNEGSKA (reference sequence). The CDR3 protein is CSVLPGDEKLFF. The CDR3, as DNA: TGCAGTGTCCTCCCCGGGGATGAAAAACTGTTTTTT.

This clonotype was counted a few times. V is TRBV29-1 and J is TRBJ2-3; D might be TRBD2 (6 bases). Germline assignment: CDR1 SQVTM and CDR2 ANQGSEA. The length of the CDR3 is 13 residues. V dropped 4 bases and J dropped 6 bases, with 14 bases sitting between them. The CDR3 region has the DNA TGCAGCGTTGTGGCGGGCGGGGTGGATACGCAGTATTTT. Protein sequence: CSVVAGGVDTQYF.

V usage is TRBV29-1 and J usage is TRBJ2-7, with D maybe TRBD1 (6 bases). Germline V lookup: CDR1 SQVTM, CDR2 ANQGSEA. The V end was cut by 1 base, the J end by 1 base, with 11 bases between. The CDR3 contains 14 residues. CDR3 sequence (DNA): TGCAGCGTTGAAGCAGGGGACACTTCCTACGAGCAGTACTTC. It is translated as CSVEAGDTSYEQYF.

This chain links TRBV7-9 with TRBJ2-7; D is tentatively TRBD1 or TRBD2 (6 bases each). The CDR3 has 15 amino acids. Germline V lookup: CDR1 SEHNR, CDR2 FQNEAQ (reference sequence). V gave up 4 bases and J gave up 1 base, with 14 bases separating them. CDR3 in amino acids: CASSSETGGSYEQYF. In DNA, the CDR3 is TGTGCCAGCAGCTCAGAGACAGGAGGGTCCTACGAGCAGTACTTC.

The V and J genes are TRBV24-1 and TRBJ2-3, with 9 nucleotides matching TRBD2. Germline CDR1 is KGHDR and CDR2 is SFDVKD. After removal of 5 bases from V and 1 base from J, the junction contained 6 bases not matched to a gene. The length of the CDR3 is 16 residues. The CDR3 region has the DNA TGTGCCACCAGTGGTAGCGGGGGCCACCGCACAGATACGCAGTATTTT. Translating it yields CATSGSGGHRTDTQYF.